This T cell receptor (beta chain) came from a study of blood T cell repertoires in COVID-19. In the study's own analysis: Counts of nucleated cells, estimated from reference gene primer amplification, were obtained. Measured with immunoSEQ multiplex PCR; TCRdb has only the in-frame clones, and not every one. The V and J calls and the clone size are those of that table, but D and trimming were determined from the DNA. The data show under 200,000 clones, with around 80% seen just once and about 7% held by the top ten. The CDR3 loop spans 19 amino acids. V lost 0 bases to trimming and J lost 0 bases; unmatched junction nucleotides: 7. Germline V gene lookup returns CDR1 SGDLS and CDR2 YYNGEE. This clone was picked up one time.

The TCR was taken from an older man with active or convalescent COVID-19. The sequenced sample consisted of peripheral blood. The V and J genes are TRBV9 and TRBJ2-6; the match to TRBD2 covers 9 bases. The DNA for the CDR3 is TGTGCCAGCAGCGTAGGTCTTAGCGGGAGACTCTCTGGGGCCAACGTCCTGACTTTC. Translating gives CASSVGLSGRLSGANVLTF.